What follows are 18 T cell receptor beta chains derived from one specimen sequenced in a study of CD8+ T cells in alopecia areata. Treatment defined: oral pan-JAK inhibitor, 5-10 mg twice daily. Investigators isolated RNA and reverse transcribed it into cDNA to act as the sequencing template. TCRdb keeps only in-frame clones here, not all; method: immunoSEQ multiplex PCR. The repertoire holds around 70,000 clones, over 25% seen once, with 15% in the top ten. The sample consisted of CD8+ T cells sorted from blood, taken at week 4, from a patient treated with tofacitinib. These receptors originate from a human donor with alopecia areata.

This clone was observed a few times. The V gene is TRBV29-1, the J gene TRBJ2-3, with D perhaps TRBD2 (6 bases). Trimming took 1 base from V and 1 from J, leaving 15 bases between them. The germline V gene encodes CDR1 SQVTM and CDR2 ANQGSEA. This CDR3 has 16 amino acids. CDR3 DNA sequence: TGCAGCGTTGAAGGTGGCTGGGAGGATCGCACAGATACGCAGTATTTT. It specifies CSVEGGWEDRTDTQYF.

This clone has more than one count but fewer than ten. The DNA of the CDR3 is TGTGCCAGCAGTTGGGGGATGAACACTGAAGCTTTCTTT. Its protein is CASSWGMNTEAFF. This rearrangement joins TRBV27 to TRBJ1-1; TRBD1 is a possible D gene (5 bases). V shed 4 bases and J shed 0 bases, with 6 bases lying between them. This CDR3 has 13 amino acids. The germline V gene has CDR1 MNHEY and CDR2 SMNVEV (reference sequence).

Worth noting for this clone: The sample has other DNA sequences that encode this CDR3 too. The chain has TRBV30 and TRBJ2-7, with D possibly being TRBD2 (5 bases). Trimming pared 1 base from V and 1 base from J, leaving 5 bases between. Germline V CDR1 and CDR2: GTSNPN, SVGIG (reference sequence). The length of the CDR3 is 12 residues. CDR3 in amino acids: CAWSAGSYEQYF. CDR3 DNA: TGTGCCTGGAGTGCGGGGTCCTACGAGCAGTACTTC.

In this sample, this clone turned up a few times. The chain links TRBV6-4 to TRBJ2-5; weak D call: TRBD2 (6 bases). The CDR3 covers 16 residues. V was trimmed by 6 bases and J by 1 base, leaving 18 bases between them. CDR1 and CDR2 from the germline V gene are MRHNA and SNTAGT. The CDR3 DNA sequence: TGTGCCAGCAGCCAACTAGCTTCGGTCACCCAAGAGACCCAGTACTTC. As protein: CASSQLASVTQETQYF.

J is TRBJ2-5 and V is TRBV9; TRBD1 might be the D (5 bases). From germline, CDR1 is SGDLS and CDR2 YYNGEE. The CDR3 consists of 17 residues. V lost 3 bases and J lost 5, with 23 bases in between. The CDR3 coding sequence is TGTGCCAGCAGCGAAGGCCCATTAGGGGTACTTCTGGAGACCCAGTACTTC. Translated, it gives CASSEGPLGVLLETQYF. Combining the CDR3 with reference TRBV9 and TRBJ2-5 gives the whole variable domain DSGVTQTPKHLITATGQRVTLRCSPRSGDLSVYWYQQSLDQGLQFLIQYYNGEERAKGNILERFSAQQFPDLHSELNLSSLELGDSALYFCASSEGPLGVLLETQYFGPGTRLLVL.

This clone was recorded a few times. The chain has TRBV29-1 and TRBJ2-1; possible D gene TRBD1, 5 bases. From germline, CDR1 is SQVTM and CDR2 ANQGSEA. This CDR3 spans 12 amino acids. The V gene lost 3 bases and the J gene lost 9 bases, with 12 bases spanning the gap. The DNA for the CDR3 is TGCAGCGTTGAGGGGCTCCCGATTGAGCAGTTCTTC. Residues: CSVEGLPIEQFF.

V and J are TRBV27 and TRBJ2-1; TRBD2 agrees at 9 bases. The CDR3 covers 15 residues. The germline gives CDR1 MNHEY, CDR2 SMNVEV (reference sequence). With V trimmed by 5 bases and J by 7 bases, 9 bases remained unmatched. CDR3 bases: TGTGCCAGCAGTGCTGCTAGCGGGATGAGGAATGAGCAGTTCTTC. Protein sequence: CASSAASGMRNEQFF.

The rearrangement links TRBV29-1 to TRBJ1-2, with a possible D match to TRBD1 (5 bases). V shed 4 bases and J shed 5 bases, with 17 bases lying between them. The CDR3 is made up of 14 amino acids. Per germline, CDR1 SQVTM and CDR2 ANQGSEA. CDR3 coding DNA: TGCAGCGTTGGTTCCCGGGCTCCAGGGTATGGCTACACCTTC. Its translation: CSVGSRAPGYGYTF.

Notes on this clone: This sample also contains other DNA sequences that code for the same CDR3. The chain's CDR3 is CASSFQETQYF. The CDR3, as DNA: TGCGCCAGCAGCTTCCAAGAGACCCAGTACTTC. The chain has TRBV5-1 and TRBJ2-5; D unclear. The CDR3 covers 11 residues. The germline V gene encodes CDR1 SGHRS and CDR2 YFSETQ. V was trimmed by 2 bases and J by 1 base, leaving 0 bases between them.

The chain carries TRBV4-1 and TRBJ2-2, with no clear D. Germline CDR1 MGHRA, CDR2 YSYEKL. Trimming cost V 4 bases and J 3 bases, with 3 bases left between them. The CDR3 is made up of 12 amino acids. The CDR3 DNA reads as TGCGCCAGCAGCCCCTACACCGGGGAGCTGTTTTTT. Translated: CASSPYTGELFF.

Written as DNA, the CDR3 is TGTGCCAGCAGCGTGGGGTCGGCAGTAACTAATGAAAAACTGTTTTTT. It yields the protein CASSVGSAVTNEKLFF. V is TRBV9 and J is TRBJ1-4; D ambiguous. Trimming removed 2 bases at V and 1 base at J, with 12 bases between. CDR3 length: 16 amino acids. In germline, CDR1 is SGDLS, CDR2 YYNGEE.

The rearrangement uses TRBV30 and TRBJ2-4; 10 bases match TRBD1. The CDR3 runs to 14 residues. In germline, CDR1 is GTSNPN, CDR2 SVGIG (reference sequence). V shed 0 bases, J shed 5 bases, and the junction held 1 base outside the gene matches. CDR3 sequence (DNA): TGTGCCTGGAGTGTAGGACAGGGGGAAAACATTCAGTACTTC. Amino acids: CAWSVGQGENIQYF. The full variable domain, its missing parts supplied by reference TRBV30 and TRBJ2-4, is SQTIHQWPATLVQPVGSPLSLECTVEGTSNPNLYWYRQAAGRGLQLLFYSVGIGQISSEVPQNLSASRPQDRQFILSSKKLLLSDSGFYLCAWSVGQGENIQYFGAGTRLSVL.

This clone appeared a few times. The chain employs TRBV19 and TRBJ2-6, with D possibly called TRBD1 or TRBD2 (5 bases each). The CDR3 length is 14 residues. Germline CDR1 LNHDA, CDR2 SQIVND (reference sequence). V lost 5 bases, J lost 4 bases, and 9 bases lay in between. The DNA for the CDR3 is TGTGCCAGTAGTGGGACGCAAGGGGCCAACGTCCTGACTTTC. Protein sequence: CASSGTQGANVLTF.

There are a few counts of this clone. The chain recombines TRBV6-5 with TRBJ2-2; tentatively, D is TRBD2 (5 bases). Trimming pared 8 bases from V and 5 bases from J, leaving 12 bases between. CDR3 length equals 13 residues. Germline V lookup: CDR1 MNHEY, CDR2 SVGAGI. The CDR3 nucleotides are TGTGCCAGCCATTTCGGGGAGACCGGGGAGCTGTTTTTT. It codes for CASHFGETGELFF.

This sequence joins TRBV7-9 and TRBJ1-2; 12 nucleotides align to TRBD1. The CDR3 contains 15 residues. V shed 4 bases and J 6 bases; nucleotides not matched to a gene: 6. CDR1 and CDR2 from the germline V gene are SEHNR and FQNEAQ (reference sequence). CDR3 DNA: TGTGCCAGCAGCTCGGGGACAGGGGGCACAGATGGCTACACCTTC. Protein: CASSSGTGGTDGYTF. Using reference TRBV7-9 and TRBJ1-2 for the parts outside the CDR3, the full variable domain is DTGVSQNPRHKITKRGQNVTFRCDPISEHNRLYWYRQTLGQGPEFLTYFQNEAQLEKSRLLSDRFSAERPKGSFSTLEIQRTEQGDSAMYLCASSSGTGGTDGYTFGSGTRLTVV.

This clone was observed a few times. The V call is TRBV15, the J call TRBJ2-3, with D maybe TRBD2 (5 bases). CDR1 and CDR2 (germline): LNHNV, YYDKDF (reference sequence). The CDR3 contains 13 residues. Trimming took 5 bases from V and 4 from J, leaving 10 bases between them. The CDR3 region is CATSEGRADTQYF. The CDR3 nucleotides are TGTGCCACCAGCGAGGGCCGGGCAGATACGCAGTATTTT.

The chain employs TRBV29-1 and TRBJ2-7; TRBD2 might be the D (5 bases). Trimming shortened V by 3 bases and J by 4 bases, and 13 bases separated the two germline ends. Germline loops: CDR1 SQVTM, CDR2 ANQGSEA. This CDR3 spans 13 amino acids. CDR3 protein: CSVEERRSYEQYF. The CDR3 DNA reads as TGCAGCGTTGAGGAGCGGAGATCTTACGAGCAGTACTTC.

J is TRBJ2-7 and V is TRBV29-1; 9 positions agree with TRBD1. Trimming took 6 bases from V and 5 from J; bases not matched to a gene: 8. This CDR3 is 13 amino acids long. The germline V gene encodes CDR1 SQVTM and CDR2 ANQGSEA. CDR3 sequence: CSVIGDRDDEQYF. CDR3 in DNA: TGCAGCGTGATAGGGGACAGGGACGACGAGCAGTACTTC.